Below, 8 T cell receptor beta chains from the same sample are listed, as sequenced in a study of blood T cells in healthy people across ages (dated by TCRdb to between 2015 and 2017). The library was generated by 5' RACE. The data were produced on an Illumina HiSeq 2500. A second PCR of 7 to 11 cycles was performed with a sample-barcoded 5' primer and a J-beta primer mix. TCRdb passed the public sequencing reads through fastp at Q25 and MiXCR, retaining productive beta sequences. Every entry covers one CDR3 protein and lists the most common genes and DNA from its rows. Across this sample there are some 1.4 million distinct CDR3 sequences, with around 42% seen only once. Together, the top ten hold roughly 7.9% of the sample. The specimen sequenced was blood. The receptor set was obtained from a woman younger than 35 in good health.

This chain connects TRBV7-9 to TRBJ2-1; weak D call: TRBD2 (5 bases). The germline V gene encodes CDR1 SEHNR and CDR2 FQNEAQ (reference sequence). V lost 0 bases to trimming and J lost 1 base, with 16 bases between them. CDR3 length: 18 residues. Written as DNA, the CDR3 is TGTGCCAGCAGCTTAGCGGACTTGGCCCCCTTATCCTACAATGAGCAGTTCTTC. It codes for CASSLADLAPLSYNEQFF.

This clonotype came up a few times. The rearrangement joins TRBV7-6 to TRBJ2-3, with D possibly TRBD1 on 5 matching bases. The CDR3 runs 13 residues. CDR1 is SGHVS and CDR2 is FNYEAQ in the germline V gene. V shed 0 bases and J shed 6 bases, with 7 bases lying between them. CDR3 nucleotide sequence: TGTGCCAGCAGCTTAGCGACAGACGATACGCAGTATTTT. It yields the protein CASSLATDDTQYF.

The chain combines TRBV20-1 with TRBJ2-7; the D gene is possibly TRBD1 (6 bases). The J call is in doubt because the DNA end fits TRBJ2-5 better. Germline CDR1 is DFQATT and CDR2 is SNEGSKA (reference sequence). The CDR3 extends over 14 amino acids. In DNA form, the CDR3 reads TGCAGTGCTAGAGAGGCACAGGGACAAGAGACCCAGTACTTC. Translated: CSAREAQGQETQYF.

In the case of this clonotype: One end of the junction is discordant with germline, which a read error may explain. This chain links TRBV6-5 with TRBJ1-5; weak D call: TRBD1 (5 bases). In germline, CDR1 is MNHEY, CDR2 SVGAGI. The CDR3 has 14 amino acids. CDR3 loop: CASQAPGYNQPRHF. CDR3 nucleotide sequence: TGTGCCAGCCAAGCCCCAGGGTACAATCAGCCCCGGCATTTT.

The table lists this clonotype with a count of one. The rearrangement uses TRBV20-1 and TRBJ1-3; D remains unclear. The CDR3 runs to 17 residues. The V end lost 5 bases, the J end lost 0 bases, and 20 bases lay between the germline ends. Germline V gene lookup returns CDR1 DFQATT and CDR2 SNEGSKA (reference sequence). CDR3 in DNA: TGCAGTGCTCCCCGTCGGGGAGGGTCCGACTCTGGAAACACCATATATTTT. This translates into CSAPRRGGSDSGNTIYF.

V is TRBV20-1 and J is TRBJ2-5; 7 bases fit TRBD2. CDR3 size: 13 residues. Germline CDR1 DFQATT, CDR2 SNEGSKA (reference sequence). Germline trimming cut 7 bases from V and 5 bases from J; bases unmatched to any gene: 10. The CDR3 sequence is CSVIRLAEETQYF. CDR3 in DNA: TGCAGTGTAATAAGGCTAGCGGAGGAGACCCAGTACTTC.

This chain joins TRBV28 and TRBJ2-7; tentatively, D is TRBD1 or TRBD2 (5 bases each). The CDR3 length is 14 residues. Trimming left V 8 bases short and J 5 bases short, with 19 bases between. CDR1 is MDHEN and CDR2 is SYDVKM in the germline V gene. The chain's CDR3 is CASSEPGPFNEQYF. CDR3 in DNA: TGTGCCAGCTCCGAACCGGGACCCTTCAACGAGCAGTACTTC.

This chain's CDR3 is CASSQDHSAGLGYTF. The CDR3 DNA sequence: TGCGCCAGCAGCCAAGACCACTCGGCGGGATTGGGCTACACCTTC. The genes are TRBV4-3 and TRBJ1-2; D gene ambiguous. The CDR3 contains 15 residues. CDR1 is LGHNA, CDR2 YSLEER, per germline. Trimming removed 0 bases at V and 8 bases at J, with 16 bases between.